The 20 T cell receptor beta chains below all came from one sample that was sequenced in a study of T cell changes during pregnancy in multiple sclerosis. Assay: immunoSEQ multiplex PCR; the TCRdb copy retains only in-frame clones and omits some. Of around 70,000 clones in the sample, just over 90% were seen once. Sequences were derived from peripheral blood, sampled in the third trimester of pregnancy. The receptors were gathered from a female donor with multiple sclerosis, enrolled in a pregnancy study.

The chain is built from TRBV5-1 and TRBJ1-2; D perhaps matches TRBD1 (6 bases). The CDR3 sequence is 16 residues long. Per the germline V gene, CDR1 is SGHRS and CDR2 is YFSETQ. The V end lost 0 bases, the J end lost 6 bases, and 18 bases lay between the germline ends. The CDR3 region has the DNA TGCGCCAGCAGCTTGGGAGACAGAGGGGGATTACATGGCTACACCTTC. It yields the protein CASSLGDRGGLHGYTF.

J is TRBJ1-1 and V is TRBV7-3; 8 bases align to TRBD1. This CDR3 is 15 amino acids long. J lost 3 bases, V lost 3 bases, and 6 bases had no gene match. Germline loops: CDR1 SGHTA, CDR2 FQGTGA. CDR3: CASSLRGQAYTEAFF. DNA for the CDR3: TGTGCCAGCAGCTTGCGGGGACAGGCCTACACTGAAGCTTTCTTT. Complete variable domain (other parts from reference TRBV7-3 and TRBJ1-1): GAGVSQTPSNKVTEKGKYVELRCDPISGHTALYWYRQSLGQGPEFLIYFQGTGAADDSGLPNDRFFAVRPEGSVSTLKIQRTERGDSAVYLCASSLRGQAYTEAFFGQGTRLTVV.

The chain uses TRBV18 and TRBJ2-7, with D possibly matching TRBD2 (7 bases). The V gene's germline CDR1 is KGHSH and CDR2 LQKENI. V shed 0 bases and J shed 6 bases, with 18 bases lying between them. The CDR3 length is 16 residues. CDR3 in DNA: TGTGCCAGCTCACCACCGGGGGGGGCGTTGATCGGCGAGCAGTACTTC. Amino acid sequence: CASSPPGGALIGEQYF.

The V and J genes are TRBV9 and TRBJ2-3; TRBD1 aligns across 9 bases. The CDR3 is 15 residues long. Germline assignment: CDR1 SGDLS and CDR2 YYNGEE. The J segment lost 2 bases and the V segment lost 6 bases, leaving 7 bases of the junction unmatched. CDR3 sequence: CASTDRGGNTDTQYF. The CDR3 nucleotides are TGTGCCAGCACCGACAGGGGGGGGAACACAGATACGCAGTATTTT. The complete variable domain, with remaining parts taken from reference TRBV9 and TRBJ2-3, reads DSGVTQTPKHLITATGQRVTLRCSPRSGDLSVYWYQQSLDQGLQFLIQYYNGEERAKGNILERFSAQQFPDLHSELNLSSLELGDSALYFCASTDRGGNTDTQYFGPGTRLTVL.

The V call is TRBV6-5, the J call TRBJ2-7, with D possibly being TRBD2 (6 bases). The CDR3 length is 15 residues. Trimming removed 2 bases at V and 0 bases at J, with 11 bases between. The germline V gene encodes CDR1 MNHEY and CDR2 SVGAGI. The CDR3 DNA is TGTGCCAGCAGTTACGGCGGGGCCTTCTCCTACGAGCAGTACTTC. Translation: CASSYGGAFSYEQYF.

The chain recombines TRBV9 with TRBJ1-6; 7 bases match TRBD1. The CDR3 is made up of 18 amino acids. The germline V gene has CDR1 SGDLS and CDR2 YYNGEE. J lost 1 base, V lost 3 bases, and 10 bases had no gene match. The CDR3: CASSDPLPGGSYNSPLHF. The CDR3, as DNA: TGTGCCAGCAGCGATCCGTTACCAGGGGGTTCCTATAATTCACCCCTCCACTTT.

V and J are TRBV27 and TRBJ1-2, with 9 nucleotides matching TRBD1. This CDR3 is 15 amino acids long. Germline CDR1 is MNHEY and CDR2 is SMNVEV (reference sequence). Unmatched junction bases numbered 7, after V lost 5 bases and J lost 3 bases. CDR3 DNA: TGTGCCAGCAGTCCTCAACAGGGGGCGGACTATGGCTACACCTTC. Translation: CASSPQQGADYGYTF.

The chain recombines TRBV7-8 with TRBJ2-2; 7 bases agree with TRBD1. The ends lost 5 bases at V and 3 bases at J; junction bases unmatched: 6. This CDR3 spans 15 amino acids. CDR1 is SGHVS, CDR2 FQNEAQ, per germline. The CDR3: CASSQVGQDTGELFF. As DNA, the CDR3 is TGTGCCAGCAGCCAAGTAGGACAGGACACCGGGGAGCTGTTTTTT.

A note on this clone: Other DNA sequences in the same sample also yield this CDR3. The chain is built from TRBV5-1 and TRBJ1-1; a weak D match, TRBD1 (5 bases). This CDR3 spans 14 amino acids. V was shortened by 4 bases and J by 1 base, with 11 bases between the two germline ends. The germline V gene has CDR1 SGHRS and CDR2 YFSETQ. The CDR3 DNA reads as TGCGCCAGCAGCCTTACCGGACAGAACACTGAAGCTTTCTTT. This codes for CASSLTGQNTEAFF. The full variable domain, with the rest looked up from reference TRBV5-1 and TRBJ1-1, is KAGVTQTPRYLIKTRGQQVTLSCSPISGHRSVSWYQQTPGQGLQFLFEYFSETQRNKGNFPGRFSGRQFSNSRSEMNVSTLELGDSALYLCASSLTGQNTEAFFGQGTRLTVV.

This sequence joins TRBV19 and TRBJ1-5; a weak D match, TRBD1 (5 bases). This CDR3 comprises 17 residues. The germline CDR1 and CDR2 sequences are LNHDA and SQIVND (reference sequence). Trimming shortened V by 3 bases and J by 8 bases, and 23 bases separated the two germline ends. The CDR3 spells CASSIIQGGVRHKPQHF. The CDR3 region has the DNA TGTGCCAGTAGTATCATCCAGGGTGGAGTAAGGCATAAGCCCCAGCATTTT.

V and J are TRBV28 and TRBJ1-1, with D unresolved. The germline CDR1 and CDR2 sequences are MDHEN and SYDVKM. This CDR3 is built from 13 residues. Trimming stripped 3 bases from V and 5 bases from J, with 10 bases between. The CDR3 nucleotides are TGTGCCAGCAGTTTCCAAACGGGGACTGAAGCTTTCTTT. Protein product: CASSFQTGTEAFF.

The chain has TRBV6-1 and TRBJ1-1; perhaps TRBD1 as D (5 bases). Germline V gene lookup returns CDR1 MNHNS and CDR2 SASEGT. This CDR3 is 14 amino acids long. V shed 2 bases and J shed 0 bases, with 7 bases lying between them. The CDR3 loop is CASSERGMNTEAFF. CDR3 sequence (DNA): TGTGCCAGCAGTGAAAGGGGAATGAACACTGAAGCTTTCTTT.

The chain couples TRBV14 to TRBJ2-2, with 9 bases that match TRBD1. The V segment lost 11 bases and the J segment 6 bases; nucleotides outside the gene matches: 7. Germline CDR1 is SGHDN and CDR2 is FVKESK. This CDR3 has 13 amino acids. The CDR3 DNA is TGTGCCTGGCTAACAGGGGGCCCCGGGGAGCTGTTTTTT. It translates to CAWLTGGPGELFF. The variable domain in full, with the rest retrieved from reference TRBV14 and TRBJ2-2, is EAGVTQFPSHSVIEKGQTVTLRCDPISGHDNLYWYRRVMGKEIKFLLHFVKESKQDESGMPNNRFLAERTGGTYSTLKVQPAELEDSGVYFCAWLTGGPGELFFGEGSRLTVL.

V usage is TRBV19 and J usage is TRBJ1-5; 9 bases fit TRBD1. This CDR3 region has 16 residues. V lost 7 bases, J lost 7 bases, and 14 bases stayed unmatched. The germline gives CDR1 LNHDA, CDR2 SQIVND (reference sequence). CDR3 in amino acids: CASKIAGTGFSQPQHF. DNA of the CDR3: TGTGCCAGTAAAATTGCTGGGACAGGGTTTTCGCAGCCCCAGCATTTT.

This clone was seen a single time. The chain employs TRBV2 and TRBJ1-2; D possibly corresponds to TRBD1 (5 bases). The V and J ends lost 3 bases and 8 bases respectively, with 16 bases between them. The CDR3 loop spans 14 amino acids. From germline, CDR1 is SNHLY and CDR2 FYNNEI. The DNA of the CDR3 is TGTGCCAGCAGTGAGGTAGCTGGGGCTGAGGGCTACACCTTC. This codes for CASSEVAGAEGYTF.

This chain uses TRBV2 with TRBJ2-2, with 11 positions matching TRBD1. The germline gives CDR1 SNHLY, CDR2 FYNNEI. The CDR3 sequence is 15 residues long. The V and J ends lost 5 bases and 6 bases, in that order; junction bases with no gene match: 5. The CDR3 spells CASSKDRGHAGELFF. As DNA, the CDR3 is TGTGCCAGCAGTAAGGACAGGGGGCACGCCGGGGAGCTGTTTTTT.

This chain joins TRBV7-9 and TRBJ2-3; 8 nucleotides line up with TRBD2. With 5 bases clipped from V and 9 bases from J, the junction kept 13 bases outside the gene matches. The CDR3 is 15 amino acids. From germline, CDR1 is SEHNR and CDR2 FQNEAQ (reference sequence). Written as DNA, the CDR3 is TGTGCCAGCAGCCCGTTCGGGGGGGTAGCCCCGACGCAGTATTTT. Its translation: CASSPFGGVAPTQYF.

The chain combines TRBV6-1 with TRBJ1-5; D is undetermined. The CDR3 length is 13 residues. Germline V CDR1 and CDR2: MNHNS, SASEGT. With 2 bases removed from V and 6 bases from J, the gap between germline ends came to 8 bases. The CDR3 spells CASSEQMIQPQHF. The CDR3 nucleotides read TGTGCCAGCAGTGAACAGATGATTCAGCCCCAGCATTTT.

The chain uses TRBV7-9 and TRBJ2-5; tentatively, D is TRBD2 (5 bases). Looked up from germline, CDR1 is SEHNR and CDR2 is FQNEAQ (reference sequence). The V end was cut by 8 bases, the J end by 4 bases, with 17 bases between. The CDR3 covers 14 residues. The CDR3 reads CASPPAAGGETQYF. DNA of the CDR3: TGTGCCAGCCCTCCCGCCGCAGGAGGAGAGACCCAGTACTTC.

The V gene is TRBV2, the J gene TRBJ2-5; a possible D gene is TRBD1 (8 bases). The CDR3 length is 14 residues. Trimming took off 6 bases at V and 3 bases at J, with 14 bases between the two ends. Looked up from germline, CDR1 is SNHLY and CDR2 is FYNNEI. The CDR3 nucleotides are TGTGCCAGCAGGGGAACAGGGGGGGAAGAGACCCAGTACTTC. This translates into CASRGTGGEETQYF.